This T cell receptor beta chain was sequenced for a study of blood T cell repertoires in COVID-19. In its sample, this clone was seen once. This CDR3 has 16 amino acids. Unmatched junction bases numbered 5, after V lost 0 bases and J lost 2 bases. Germline CDR1 reads MNHNS; CDR2 reads SASEGT. Authors' data handling: It was from reference gene primer amplification that nucleated cell counts were estimated. Only in-frame clones appear in the TCRdb table, and some are missing; sequencing was by immunoSEQ multiplex PCR. That table gives V, J and clone size, and the DNA gave D and trimming. The sample gives fewer than 100,000 clones, 70% to 90% of which show up once; approximately 4.9% is in the top ten.

The sequenced sample was peripheral blood. The clonotype comes from a man between 70 and 80 years old with acute or convalescent COVID-19. The chain combines TRBV6-1 with TRBJ2-7; 9 bases fit TRBD2. DNA for the CDR3: TGTGCCAGCAGTGAAGCGCCGGCTAGCGGGGCCTACGAGCAGTACGTC. As protein: CASSEAPASGAYEQYV.